This T cell receptor (beta chain) was obtained from a study of blood T cell repertoires in COVID-19. TCRdb keeps only in-frame clones here, not all; method: immunoSEQ multiplex PCR. The sample holds approximately 230,000 clones; 70% to 85% are singletons and the top ten take over 14%. The CDR3 extends over 17 amino acids. V was cut by 1 base and J by 2 bases, with 15 bases left in between. The germline gives CDR1 LGHDT, CDR2 YNNKEL (reference sequence). Participants reported their clinical history, and cohort assignment relied on those reports. Sequenced material: PBMCs or T cells enriched from blood (not recorded which). This TCR was sampled from a man aged 40-49 years who had recovered from COVID-19. The chain recombines TRBV3-1 (or the pseudogene TRBV3-2) with TRBJ1-3, with D possibly matching TRBD1 (5 bases). The CDR3: CASSQVFSRGTGNTIYF. DNA of the CDR3: TGTGCCAGCAGCCAAGTATTTTCCCGGGGGACTGGAAACACCATATATTTT.